This record covers a single T cell receptor beta chain. The entry originates in a study of blood T cell repertoires in COVID-19. For the study at large: Acute and convalescent COVID-19 samples came from the United States, Italy and Spain. In each case, the material was cDNA or gDNA derived from T cells, B-cell-depleted T cells, or PBMCs.

How the authors handled the data: Counts of nucleated cells, estimated from reference gene primer amplification, were obtained. TCRdb keeps only in-frame clones here, not all; method: immunoSEQ multiplex PCR. Clone size and V and J calls were adopted from that table, with D and trimming inferred from the DNA. Of approximately 96,000 clones listed, more than 70% are singletons. Trimming cost V 6 bases and J 2 bases; bases outside gene matches: 4. Germline V gene sequence: CDR1 MNHEY, CDR2 SVGAGI. The CDR3 covers 14 residues. This rearrangement joins TRBV6-5 to TRBJ2-3, with 8 positions matching TRBD2. Sequencing was carried out using peripheral blood. The receptor was derived from a woman older than 75 with acute or convalescent COVID-19. CDR3 DNA sequence: TGTGCCAGCAGCCTGGGACTAGTCACAGATACGCAGTATTTT. This encodes CASSLGLVTDTQYF.